The source of this T cell receptor beta chain is a study of technical replicates of blood from several donors. V shed 7 bases and J shed 3 bases, with 8 bases lying between them. The CDR3 covers 13 residues. Germline V gene lookup returns CDR1 SGHRS and CDR2 YFSETQ. TCRdb's copy holds only in-frame clones and misses some; the assay was immunoSEQ multiplex PCR. The table lists tens of thousands of clones, 93% of them singletons, with 0.2% to 0.3% in the top ten. Sequencing was done on a sample of T cells isolated from PBMCs. This rearrangement joins TRBV5-1 to TRBJ1-6; D unclear. The TCR sequence derives from a human donor in good health. CDR3 loop: CASGRDYNSPLHF. The CDR3 bases are TGCGCCAGCGGCCGGGACTATAATTCACCCCTCCACTTT.